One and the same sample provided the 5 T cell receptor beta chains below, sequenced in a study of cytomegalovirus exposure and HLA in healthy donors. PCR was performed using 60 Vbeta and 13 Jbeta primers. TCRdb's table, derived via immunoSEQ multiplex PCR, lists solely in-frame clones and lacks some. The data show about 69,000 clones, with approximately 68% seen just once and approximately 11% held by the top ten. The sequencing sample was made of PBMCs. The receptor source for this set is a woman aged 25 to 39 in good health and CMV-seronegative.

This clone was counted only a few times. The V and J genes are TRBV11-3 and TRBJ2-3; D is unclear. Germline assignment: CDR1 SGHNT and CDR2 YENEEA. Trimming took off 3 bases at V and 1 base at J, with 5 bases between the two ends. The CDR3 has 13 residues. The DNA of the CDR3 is TGTGCCAGCAGCTTCGAGGGCACAGATACGCAGTATTTT. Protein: CASSFEGTDTQYF.

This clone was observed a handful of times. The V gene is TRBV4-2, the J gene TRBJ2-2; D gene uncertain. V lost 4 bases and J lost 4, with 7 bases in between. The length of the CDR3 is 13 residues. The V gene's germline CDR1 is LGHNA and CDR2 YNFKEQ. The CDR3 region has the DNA TGTGCCAGCAGCCTGACAACCACCGGGGAGCTGTTTTTT. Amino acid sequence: CASSLTTTGELFF.

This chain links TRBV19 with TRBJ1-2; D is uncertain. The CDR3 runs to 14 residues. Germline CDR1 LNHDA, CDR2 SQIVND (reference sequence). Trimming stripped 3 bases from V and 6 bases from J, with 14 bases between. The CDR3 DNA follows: TGTGCCAGTAGTATTCACCGGTCCGCCGATGGCTACACCTTC. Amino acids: CASSIHRSADGYTF. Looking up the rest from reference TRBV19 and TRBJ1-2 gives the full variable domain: DGGITQSPKYLFRKEGQNVTLSCEQNLNHDAMYWYRQDPGQGLRLIYYSQIVNDFQKGDIAEGYSVSREKKESFPLTVTSAQKNPTAFYLCASSIHRSADGYTFGSGTRLTVV.

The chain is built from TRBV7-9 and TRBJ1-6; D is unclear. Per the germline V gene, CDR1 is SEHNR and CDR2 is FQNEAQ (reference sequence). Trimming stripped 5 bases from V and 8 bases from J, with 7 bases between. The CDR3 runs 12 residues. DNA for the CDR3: TGTGCCAGCAGCCCCGGAGATTCACCCCTCCACTTT. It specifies CASSPGDSPLHF.

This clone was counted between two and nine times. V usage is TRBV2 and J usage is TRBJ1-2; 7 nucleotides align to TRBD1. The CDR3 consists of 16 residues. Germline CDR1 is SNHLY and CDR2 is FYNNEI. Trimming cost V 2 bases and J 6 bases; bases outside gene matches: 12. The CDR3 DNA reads TGTGCCAGCAGTGAATCGGTCTGGGGGACAGCCGATGGCTACACCTTC. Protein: CASSESVWGTADGYTF.